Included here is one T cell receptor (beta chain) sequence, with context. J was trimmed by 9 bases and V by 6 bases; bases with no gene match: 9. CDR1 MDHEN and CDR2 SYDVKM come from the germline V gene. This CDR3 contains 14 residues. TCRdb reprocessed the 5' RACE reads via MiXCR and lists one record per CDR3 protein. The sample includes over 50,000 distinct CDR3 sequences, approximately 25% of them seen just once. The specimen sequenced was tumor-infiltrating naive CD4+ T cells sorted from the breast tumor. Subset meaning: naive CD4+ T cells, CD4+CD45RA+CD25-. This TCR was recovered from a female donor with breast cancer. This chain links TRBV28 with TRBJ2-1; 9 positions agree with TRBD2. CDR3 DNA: TGTGCCAGCAGCCCCTTTAGCGGGAGAGGTGAGCAGTTCTTC. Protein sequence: CASSPFSGRGEQFF.